These 24 T cell receptor beta chains originate from one sample sequenced in a study of T cell repertoires in cytomegalovirus infection. TCRdb independently ran MiXCR on the reads; one entry per CDR3 protein. The sample shows some 680,000 distinct CDR3 sequences, 35% of them seen only once. Sequenced input: PBMCs. The receptors come from a human donor in good health (CMV status not recorded). Some clones in this sample may be carry-over from other donors' samples.

This clonotype was seen more than once but under ten times. The chain couples TRBV4-1 to TRBJ1-5; the D is unclear. The V gene lost 0 bases and the J gene lost 4 bases, with 10 bases spanning the gap. The germline gives CDR1 MGHRA, CDR2 YSYEKL. This CDR3 region has 15 residues. CDR3: CASSQDSGSNQPQHF. The CDR3 DNA follows: TGCGCCAGCAGCCAAGATAGTGGGTCGAATCAGCCCCAGCATTTT.

The chain employs TRBV6-2 or TRBV6-3 and TRBJ1-2, with 7 bases that match TRBD1. Germline CDR1 is MNHEY and CDR2 is SVGEGT. The CDR3 length is 13 residues. The V and J ends lost 7 bases and 2 bases, in that order; junction bases with no gene match: 4. The DNA of the CDR3 is TGTGCCAGCACCCGGGGACAGAACTATGGCTACACCTTC. It is translated as CASTRGQNYGYTF.

This clonotype has just a few counts. The J gene is TRBJ2-7, the V gene TRBV6-1, with D possibly TRBD1 on 7 matching bases. With 8 bases removed from V and 2 bases from J, the gap between germline ends came to 13 bases. Germline V CDR1 and CDR2: MNHNS, SASEGT. The CDR3 consists of 13 residues. CDR3 protein: CASQGGMTYEQYF. CDR3 bases: TGTGCCAGCCAGGGGGGTATGACCTACGAGCAGTACTTC.

The chain combines TRBV28 with TRBJ2-1; TRBD2 is a possible D gene (6 bases). The germline V gene has CDR1 MDHEN and CDR2 SYDVKM. V was trimmed by 9 bases and J by 8 bases, leaving 17 bases between them. The CDR3 has 13 amino acids. CDR3 residues: CARSIGGLYEQFF. CDR3 nucleotides: TGTGCCAGAAGTATTGGGGGGTTGTATGAGCAGTTCTTC.

This clonotype has just a few counts. This rearrangement joins TRBV19 to TRBJ2-2; 7 nucleotides match TRBD1. In germline, CDR1 is LNHDA, CDR2 SQIVND (reference sequence). The CDR3 consists of 13 residues. After removal of 6 bases from V and 5 bases from J, the junction contained 3 bases not matched to a gene. This CDR3 reads CASSSTGTGELFF. DNA of the CDR3: TGTGCCAGTAGCTCGACAGGGACCGGGGAGCTGTTTTTT. The whole variable domain, remainder taken from reference TRBV19 and TRBJ2-2, is DGGITQSPKYLFRKEGQNVTLSCEQNLNHDAMYWYRQDPGQGLRLIYYSQIVNDFQKGDIAEGYSVSREKKESFPLTVTSAQKNPTAFYLCASSSTGTGELFFGEGSRLTVL.

This chain connects TRBV12-3 or TRBV12-4 to TRBJ1-1; TRBD1 agrees at 7 bases. Unmatched junction bases numbered 7, after V lost 6 bases and J lost 0 bases. The CDR3 has 15 residues. CDR3 coding DNA: TGTGCCAGCAGCCCCGGACAGGAATTGAACACTGAAGCTTTCTTT. It is translated as CASSPGQELNTEAFF.

This clonotype has more than one count but fewer than ten. This chain connects TRBV11-2 to TRBJ1-2, with D tentatively TRBD1 (6 bases). Germline CDR1 and CDR2: SGHAT and FQNNGV. V lost 1 base, J lost 3 bases, and 15 bases lay in between. The length of the CDR3 is 16 residues. CDR3 in amino acids: CASSLAWGTRYYGYTF. The CDR3 region has the DNA TGTGCCAGCAGCTTAGCTTGGGGGACAAGATACTATGGCTACACCTTC.

The CDR3 nucleotides read TGCAGTGCTAGACGAAGCGGGCCGTACAATGAGCAGTTCTTC. Translated: CSARRSGPYNEQFF. This chain joins TRBV20-1 and TRBJ2-1; D might be TRBD2 (6 bases). Germline CDR1 DFQATT, CDR2 SNEGSKA (reference sequence). The CDR3 is made up of 14 amino acids. V was trimmed by 2 bases and J by 4 bases, leaving 12 bases between them.

As regards this clonotype: Mismatch with germline at one junction end may stem from a read error. The chain employs TRBV19 and TRBJ1-2; D remains ambiguous. The CDR3 consists of 14 residues. Germline V gives CDR1 LNHDA, CDR2 SQIVND (reference sequence). The chain's CDR3 is CTSTDGSLSRGYTF. The CDR3 nucleotides are TGTACCAGTACCGACGGGTCCCTCAGCAGGGGCTACACCTTC.

This chain joins TRBV27 and TRBJ2-7, with 9 bases aligning to TRBD1. The length of the CDR3 is 12 residues. The germline CDR1 and CDR2 sequences are MNHEY and SMNVEV (reference sequence). After removal of 9 bases from V and 4 bases from J, the junction contained 4 bases not matched to a gene. In DNA, the CDR3 is TGTGCCAGTGGACAGGGGAGATACGAGCAGTACTTC. Translation gives CASGQGRYEQYF.

This chain uses TRBV7-9 with TRBJ1-2; possible D gene TRBD1, 5 bases. Germline-derived CDR1 and CDR2 are SEHNR and FQNEAQ (reference sequence). The CDR3 covers 14 residues. V was pared by 5 bases and J by 4 bases, with 14 bases between. CDR3 in amino acids: CASSRTGAGYGYTF. For the CDR3, the DNA is TGTGCCAGCAGCCGGACCGGGGCAGGCTATGGCTACACCTTC.

This chain connects TRBV29-1 to TRBJ2-1; 14 nucleotides agree with TRBD2. V shed 1 base, J shed 5 bases, and the junction held 1 base outside the gene matches. CDR3 length: 15 amino acids. CDR1 SQVTM and CDR2 ANQGSEA come from the germline V gene. The CDR3 reads CSVEGGLAGDNEQFF. In DNA, the CDR3 is TGCAGCGTTGAAGGGGGACTAGCGGGAGACAATGAGCAGTTCTTC.

This clonotype was recorded a few times. This chain links TRBV28 with TRBJ2-7; 7 bases map to TRBD2. CDR3 size: 13 residues. V lost 10 bases to trimming and J lost 3 bases; unmatched junction nucleotides: 9. From germline, CDR1 is MDHEN and CDR2 SYDVKM. The CDR3 DNA is TGTGCCACCATCCCTAGCGGTAACTACGAGCAGTACTTC. Amino acid sequence: CATIPSGNYEQYF.

The chain employs TRBV12-3 or TRBV12-4 and TRBJ1-5, with D possibly TRBD1 on 5 matching bases. Trimming pared 4 bases from V and 9 bases from J, leaving 10 bases between. CDR3 length: 12 amino acids. The CDR3 here is CASSSGGRPQHF. In DNA form, the CDR3 reads TGTGCCAGCAGTTCCGGGGGACGGCCCCAGCATTTT.

This clonotype has only a few counts. The CDR3 region has the DNA TGTGCCAGCTCACCATCGGGGGAGACCTACAATGAGCAGTTCTTC. Its protein is CASSPSGETYNEQFF. The chain joins TRBV18 to TRBJ2-1, with D perhaps matching TRBD2 (6 bases). The V gene lost 2 bases and the J gene lost 2 bases, with 10 bases spanning the gap. The CDR3 loop spans 15 amino acids. Germline V gene sequence: CDR1 KGHSH, CDR2 LQKENI. Filled out from reference TRBV18 and TRBJ2-1, the complete variable domain reads NAGVMQNPRHLVRRRGQEARLRCSPMKGHSHVYWYRQLPEEGLKFMVYLQKENIIDESGMPKERFSAEFPKEGPSILRIQQVVRGDSAAYFCASSPSGETYNEQFFGPGTRLTVL.

This clonotype was found a few times. The chain carries TRBV7-8 and TRBJ2-2; TRBD2 agrees at 10 bases. Germline CDR1 SGHVS, CDR2 FQNEAQ. Trimming at V came to 3 bases and at J to 2 bases, leaving 6 bases not matched to a gene. The CDR3 extends over 17 amino acids. In nucleotides, the CDR3 is TGTGCCAGCAGCTTTCCGGGACTAGCGATAAACACCGGGGAGCTGTTTTTT. Protein product: CASSFPGLAINTGELFF.

The chain couples TRBV6-6 to TRBJ2-5, with 8 bases fitting TRBD1. The CDR3 contains 15 residues. Per germline, CDR1 MNHNY and CDR2 SVGAGI (reference sequence). V lost 6 bases and J lost 5; bases outside the gene matches: 11. CDR3 bases: TGTGCCAGCAGCCGCGGACAGGGCTATGAGGAGACCCAGTACTTC. Translated, it gives CASSRGQGYEETQYF.

This chain uses TRBV20-1 with TRBJ1-4, with TRBD1 matching 7 bases. The trim removed 6 bases at V and 8 bases at J, leaving 12 bases unmatched. This CDR3 is 14 amino acids long. Germline V CDR1 and CDR2: DFQATT, SNEGSKA (reference sequence). The CDR3 loop reads CSAVRQGVREKLFF. Here the CDR3 DNA reads TGCAGTGCCGTCCGACAGGGAGTACGCGAAAAACTGTTTTTT.

The chain recombines TRBV2 with TRBJ2-3; D unclear. Trimming cost V 8 bases and J 5 bases, with 14 bases left between them. This CDR3 spans 13 amino acids. Germline-derived CDR1 and CDR2 are SNHLY and FYNNEI. The CDR3: CASGGGPGDTQYF. CDR3 DNA sequence: TGTGCCAGCGGCGGCGGTCCTGGAGATACGCAGTATTTT.

The V call is TRBV12-3 or TRBV12-4, the J call TRBJ2-5, with D possibly being TRBD2 (5 bases). This CDR3 is built from 15 residues. Trimming shortened V by 7 bases and J by 2 bases, and 17 bases separated the two germline ends. The CDR3 reads CASTMQLGFQETQYF. CDR3 DNA: TGTGCCAGCACCATGCAACTAGGGTTTCAAGAGACCCAGTACTTC.

The table lists this clonotype with a few counts. The chain employs TRBV7-9 and TRBJ2-7, with a tentative D call TRBD2 (6 bases). Germline V CDR1 and CDR2: SEHNR, FQNEAQ (reference sequence). Trimming left V 5 bases short and J 1 base short, with 18 bases between. CDR3 size: 16 residues. DNA for the CDR3: TGTGCCAGCAGCGCATTTCCGGGACTGGCATCCTACGAGCAGTACTTC. Translating it yields CASSAFPGLASYEQYF.

This clonotype showed up just a few times. The rearrangement uses TRBV11-2 and TRBJ2-5; the D gene is possibly TRBD1 (7 bases). CDR3 length equals 14 residues. Germline V gives CDR1 SGHAT, CDR2 FQNNGV. V lost 5 bases and J 7 bases, leaving 17 bases between the germline ends. CDR3 in amino acids: CASSGGTAGGTQYF. DNA of the CDR3: TGTGCCAGCAGCGGAGGGACAGCCGGGGGGACCCAGTACTTC.

In this sample, this clonotype turned up a few times. The chain has TRBV7-9 and TRBJ1-2, with TRBD1 as a possible D gene (6 bases). The CDR3 covers 12 residues. Germline values: CDR1 SEHNR, CDR2 FQNEAQ (reference sequence). Trimming took 6 bases from V and 4 from J, leaving 9 bases between them. DNA of the CDR3: TGTGCCAGCAGGGACAGTGCCTATGGCTACACCTTC. Translated: CASRDSAYGYTF.

This rearrangement joins TRBV28 to TRBJ2-1; TRBD1 matches at 7 bases. The CDR3 extends over 14 amino acids. Germline values: CDR1 MDHEN, CDR2 SYDVKM. Trimming removed 7 bases from V and 15 bases from J; junction bases left unmatched: 18. CDR3 residues: CASIETGSGQTGFF. The CDR3 bases are TGTGCCAGCATCGAGACAGGGTCTGGTCAAACCGGGTTCTTC. Filled out from reference TRBV28 and TRBJ2-1, the complete variable domain reads DVKVTQSSRYLVKRTGEKVFLECVQDMDHENMFWYRQDPGLGLRLIYFSYDVKMKEKGDIPEGYSVSREKKERFSLILESASTNQTSMYLCASIETGSGQTGFFGPGTRLTVL.